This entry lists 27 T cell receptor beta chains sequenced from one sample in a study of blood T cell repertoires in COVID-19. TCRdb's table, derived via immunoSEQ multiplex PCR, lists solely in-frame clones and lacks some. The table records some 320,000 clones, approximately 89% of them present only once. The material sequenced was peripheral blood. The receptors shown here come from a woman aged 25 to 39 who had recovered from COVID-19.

The CDR3 nucleotides read TGTGCCAGCAGGGCTAGTAATGAGCAGTTCTTC. This encodes CASRASNEQFF. This chain connects TRBV7-9 to TRBJ2-1; D is ambiguous. Trimming left V 6 bases short and J 7 bases short, with 7 bases between. CDR1 and CDR2 (germline): SEHNR, FQNEAQ (reference sequence). The CDR3 is made up of 11 amino acids.

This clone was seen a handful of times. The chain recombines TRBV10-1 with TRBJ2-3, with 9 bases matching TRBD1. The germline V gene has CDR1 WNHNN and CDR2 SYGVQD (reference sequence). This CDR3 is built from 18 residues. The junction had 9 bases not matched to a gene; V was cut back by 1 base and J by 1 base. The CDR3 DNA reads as TGCGCCAGCAGTGAGTTTGGGACAGGGATTTCGGGCACAGATACGCAGTATTTT. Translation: CASSEFGTGISGTDTQYF.

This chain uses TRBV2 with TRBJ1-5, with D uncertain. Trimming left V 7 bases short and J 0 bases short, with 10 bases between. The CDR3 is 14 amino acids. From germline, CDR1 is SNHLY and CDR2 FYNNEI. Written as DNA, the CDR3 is TGTGCCAGCAAACGGGATTATAGCAATCAGCCCCAGCATTTT. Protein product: CASKRDYSNQPQHF.

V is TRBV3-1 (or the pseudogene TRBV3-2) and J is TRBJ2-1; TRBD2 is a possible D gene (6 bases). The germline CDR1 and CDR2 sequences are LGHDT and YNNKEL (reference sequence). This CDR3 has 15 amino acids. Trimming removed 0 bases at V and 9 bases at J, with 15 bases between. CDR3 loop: CASSQEGAGGSEQFF. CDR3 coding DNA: TGTGCCAGCAGCCAAGAAGGGGCTGGGGGGAGTGAGCAGTTCTTC.

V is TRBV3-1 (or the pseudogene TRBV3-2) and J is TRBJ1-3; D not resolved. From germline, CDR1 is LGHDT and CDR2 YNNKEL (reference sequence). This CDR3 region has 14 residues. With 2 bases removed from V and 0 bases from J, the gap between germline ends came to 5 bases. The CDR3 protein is CASSQPSSGNTIYF. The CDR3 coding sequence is TGTGCCAGCAGCCAACCCAGCTCTGGAAACACCATATATTTT.

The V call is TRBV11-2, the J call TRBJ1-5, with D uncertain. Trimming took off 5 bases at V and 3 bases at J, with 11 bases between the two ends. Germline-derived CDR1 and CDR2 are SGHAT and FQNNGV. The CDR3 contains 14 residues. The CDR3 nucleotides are TGTGCCAGCAGCCACGCAGGATTCAATCAGCCCCAGCATTTT. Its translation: CASSHAGFNQPQHF.

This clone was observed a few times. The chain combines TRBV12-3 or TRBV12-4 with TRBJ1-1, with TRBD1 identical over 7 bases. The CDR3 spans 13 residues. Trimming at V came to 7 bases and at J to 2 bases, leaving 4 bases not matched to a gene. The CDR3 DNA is TGTGCCAGCACCGACAGGGAAAACACTGAAGCTTTCTTT. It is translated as CASTDRENTEAFF.

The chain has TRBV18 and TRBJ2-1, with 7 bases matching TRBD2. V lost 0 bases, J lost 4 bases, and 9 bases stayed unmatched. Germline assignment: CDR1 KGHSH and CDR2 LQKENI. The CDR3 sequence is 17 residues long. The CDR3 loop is CASSPPASAGPYNEQFF. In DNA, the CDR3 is TGTGCCAGCTCACCACCGGCGTCAGCGGGGCCATACAATGAGCAGTTCTTC.

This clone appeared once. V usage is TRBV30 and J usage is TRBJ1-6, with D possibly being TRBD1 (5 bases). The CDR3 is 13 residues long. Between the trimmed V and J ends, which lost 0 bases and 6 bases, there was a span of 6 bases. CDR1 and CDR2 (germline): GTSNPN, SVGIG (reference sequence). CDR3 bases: TGTGCCTGGAGTGTGGACATTAATTCACCCCTCCACTTT. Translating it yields CAWSVDINSPLHF.

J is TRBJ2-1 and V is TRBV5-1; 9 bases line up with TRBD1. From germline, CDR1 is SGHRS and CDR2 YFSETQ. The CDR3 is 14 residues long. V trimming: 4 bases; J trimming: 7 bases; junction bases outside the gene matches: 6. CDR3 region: CASSPGTGWNEQFF. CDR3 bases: TGCGCCAGCAGCCCCGGGACAGGGTGGAATGAGCAGTTCTTC.

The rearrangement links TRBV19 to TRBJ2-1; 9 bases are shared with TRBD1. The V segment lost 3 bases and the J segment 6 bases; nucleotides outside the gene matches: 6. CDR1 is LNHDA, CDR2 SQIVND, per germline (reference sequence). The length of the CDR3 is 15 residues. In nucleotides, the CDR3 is TGTGCCAGTAGTATCGGGACAGGGTTTCTCAATGAGCAGTTCTTC. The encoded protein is CASSIGTGFLNEQFF.

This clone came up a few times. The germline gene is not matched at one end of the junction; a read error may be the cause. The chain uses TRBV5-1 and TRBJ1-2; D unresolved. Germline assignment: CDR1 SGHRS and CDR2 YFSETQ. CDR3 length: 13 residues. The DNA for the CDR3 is TGCGCCAGCAGATTGGACGGTAACTATGGCTACACCTTC. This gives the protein CASRLDGNYGYTF. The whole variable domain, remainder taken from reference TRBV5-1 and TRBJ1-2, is KAGVTQTPRYLIKTRGQQVTLSCSPISGHRSVSWYQQTPGQGLQFLFEYFSETQRNKGNFPGRFSGRQFSNSRSEMNVSTLELGDSALYLCASRLDGNYGYTFGSGTRLTVV.

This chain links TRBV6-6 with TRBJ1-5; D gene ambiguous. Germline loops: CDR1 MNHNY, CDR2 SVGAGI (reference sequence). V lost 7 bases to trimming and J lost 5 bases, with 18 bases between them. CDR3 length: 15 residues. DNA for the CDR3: TGTGCCAGCACCTACCGGGGAGGGAAAGATCAGCCCCAGCATTTT. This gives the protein CASTYRGGKDQPQHF.

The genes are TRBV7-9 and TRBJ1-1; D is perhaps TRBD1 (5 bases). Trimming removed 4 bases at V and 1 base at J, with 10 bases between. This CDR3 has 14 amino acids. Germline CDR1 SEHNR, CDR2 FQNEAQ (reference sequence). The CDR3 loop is CASSSHDRNTEAFF. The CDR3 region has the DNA TGTGCCAGCAGCTCGCATGACAGGAACACTGAAGCTTTCTTT.

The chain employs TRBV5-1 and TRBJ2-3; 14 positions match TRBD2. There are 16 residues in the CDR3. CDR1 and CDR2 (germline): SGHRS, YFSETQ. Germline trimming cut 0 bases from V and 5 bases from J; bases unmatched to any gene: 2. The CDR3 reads CASSLGTSGGLDTQYF. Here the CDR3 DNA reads TGCGCCAGCAGCTTGGGGACTAGCGGGGGGCTAGATACGCAGTATTTT. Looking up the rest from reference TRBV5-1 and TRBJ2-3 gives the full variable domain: KAGVTQTPRYLIKTRGQQVTLSCSPISGHRSVSWYQQTPGQGLQFLFEYFSETQRNKGNFPGRFSGRQFSNSRSEMNVSTLELGDSALYLCASSLGTSGGLDTQYFGPGTRLTVL.

The CDR3 spells CASSREVWYDNEQFF. In DNA form, the CDR3 reads TGCGCCAGCAGCCGGGAGGTCTGGTATGACAATGAGCAGTTCTTC. The chain carries TRBV5-1 and TRBJ2-1; 7 bases map to TRBD2. Germline V gene sequence: CDR1 SGHRS, CDR2 YFSETQ. V shed 4 bases and J 5 bases; nucleotides not matched to a gene: 9. The CDR3 runs 15 residues.

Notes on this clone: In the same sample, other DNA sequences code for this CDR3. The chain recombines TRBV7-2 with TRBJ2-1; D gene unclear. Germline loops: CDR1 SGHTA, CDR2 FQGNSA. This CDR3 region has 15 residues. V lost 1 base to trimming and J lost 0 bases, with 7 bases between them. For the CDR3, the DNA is TGTGCCAGCAGCTTAGACCCGAGCTCCTACAATGAGCAGTTCTTC. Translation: CASSLDPSSYNEQFF.

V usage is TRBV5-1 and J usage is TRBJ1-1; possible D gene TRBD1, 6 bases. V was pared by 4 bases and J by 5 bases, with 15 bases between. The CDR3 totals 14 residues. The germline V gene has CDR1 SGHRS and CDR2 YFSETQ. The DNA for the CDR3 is TGCGCCAGCAGCACACAGGGCGGCAATACTGAAGCTTTCTTT. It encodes CASSTQGGNTEAFF.

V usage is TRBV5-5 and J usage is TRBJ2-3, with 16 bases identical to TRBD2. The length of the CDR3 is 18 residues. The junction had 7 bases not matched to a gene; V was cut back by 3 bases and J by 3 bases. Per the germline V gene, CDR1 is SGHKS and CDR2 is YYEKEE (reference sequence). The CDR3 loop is CASSSDRGLAGGTDTQYF. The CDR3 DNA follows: TGTGCCAGCAGCTCTGACAGGGGACTAGCGGGGGGGACAGATACGCAGTATTTT.

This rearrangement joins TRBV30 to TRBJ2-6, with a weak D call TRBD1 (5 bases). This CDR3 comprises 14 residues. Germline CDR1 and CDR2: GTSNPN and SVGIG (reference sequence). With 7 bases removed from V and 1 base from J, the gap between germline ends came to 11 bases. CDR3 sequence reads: CASLRGSGANVLTF. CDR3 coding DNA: TGTGCCTCCCTAAGGGGTTCTGGGGCCAACGTCCTGACTTTC.

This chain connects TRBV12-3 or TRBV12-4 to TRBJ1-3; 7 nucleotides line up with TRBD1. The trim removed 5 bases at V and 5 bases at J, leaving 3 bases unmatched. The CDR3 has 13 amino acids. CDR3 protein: CASSTGQRNTIYF. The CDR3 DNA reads TGTGCCAGCAGTACGGGACAGCGAAACACCATATATTTT.

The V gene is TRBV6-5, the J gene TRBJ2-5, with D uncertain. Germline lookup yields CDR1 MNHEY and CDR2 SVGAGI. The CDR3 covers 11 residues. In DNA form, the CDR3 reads TGTGCAGCCGCTCCGCCAAAGACCCAGTACTTC. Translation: CAAAPPKTQYF.

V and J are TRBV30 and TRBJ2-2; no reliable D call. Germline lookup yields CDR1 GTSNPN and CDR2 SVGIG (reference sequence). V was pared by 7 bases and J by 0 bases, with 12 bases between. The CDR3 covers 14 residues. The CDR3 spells CASRGWSNTGELFF. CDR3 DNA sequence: TGTGCCTCAAGAGGCTGGTCGAACACCGGGGAGCTGTTTTTT. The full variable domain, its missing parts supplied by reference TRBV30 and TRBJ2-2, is SQTIHQWPATLVQPVGSPLSLECTVEGTSNPNLYWYRQAAGRGLQLLFYSVGIGQISSEVPQNLSASRPQDRQFILSSKKLLLSDSGFYLCASRGWSNTGELFFGEGSRLTVL.

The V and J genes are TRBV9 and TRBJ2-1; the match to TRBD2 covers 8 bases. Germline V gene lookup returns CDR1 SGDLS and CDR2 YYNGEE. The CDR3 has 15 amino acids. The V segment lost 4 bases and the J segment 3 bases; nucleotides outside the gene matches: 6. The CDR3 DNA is TGTGCCAGCAGCCGGGACGGGGGGGGCTACAATGAGCAGTTCTTC. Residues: CASSRDGGGYNEQFF.

The CDR3 DNA follows: TGTGCCAGCAGCCCACTAGCGGGGGCAGATACGCAGTATTTT. Translating gives CASSPLAGADTQYF. The rearrangement joins TRBV7-6 to TRBJ2-3; TRBD2 aligns across 11 bases. J was trimmed by 4 bases and V by 5 bases; bases with no gene match: 2. CDR1 SGHVS and CDR2 FNYEAQ come from the germline V gene. The CDR3 length is 14 residues.

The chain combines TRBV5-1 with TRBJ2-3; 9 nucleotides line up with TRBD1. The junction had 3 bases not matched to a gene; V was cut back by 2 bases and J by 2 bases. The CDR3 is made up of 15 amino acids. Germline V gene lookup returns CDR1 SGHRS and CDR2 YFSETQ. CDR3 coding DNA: TGCGCCAGCAGCTTAGACAGGGGGAACACAGATACGCAGTATTTT. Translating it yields CASSLDRGNTDTQYF. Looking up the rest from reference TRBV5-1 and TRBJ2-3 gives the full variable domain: KAGVTQTPRYLIKTRGQQVTLSCSPISGHRSVSWYQQTPGQGLQFLFEYFSETQRNKGNFPGRFSGRQFSNSRSEMNVSTLELGDSALYLCASSLDRGNTDTQYFGPGTRLTVL.

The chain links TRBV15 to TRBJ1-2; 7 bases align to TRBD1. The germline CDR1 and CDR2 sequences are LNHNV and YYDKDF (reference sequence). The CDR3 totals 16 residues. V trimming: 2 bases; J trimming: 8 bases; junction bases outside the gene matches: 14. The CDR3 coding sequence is TGTGCCACCAGCAGATCGGCTCCCGGGACAGCTCGAGGCTACACCTTC. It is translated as CATSRSAPGTARGYTF.